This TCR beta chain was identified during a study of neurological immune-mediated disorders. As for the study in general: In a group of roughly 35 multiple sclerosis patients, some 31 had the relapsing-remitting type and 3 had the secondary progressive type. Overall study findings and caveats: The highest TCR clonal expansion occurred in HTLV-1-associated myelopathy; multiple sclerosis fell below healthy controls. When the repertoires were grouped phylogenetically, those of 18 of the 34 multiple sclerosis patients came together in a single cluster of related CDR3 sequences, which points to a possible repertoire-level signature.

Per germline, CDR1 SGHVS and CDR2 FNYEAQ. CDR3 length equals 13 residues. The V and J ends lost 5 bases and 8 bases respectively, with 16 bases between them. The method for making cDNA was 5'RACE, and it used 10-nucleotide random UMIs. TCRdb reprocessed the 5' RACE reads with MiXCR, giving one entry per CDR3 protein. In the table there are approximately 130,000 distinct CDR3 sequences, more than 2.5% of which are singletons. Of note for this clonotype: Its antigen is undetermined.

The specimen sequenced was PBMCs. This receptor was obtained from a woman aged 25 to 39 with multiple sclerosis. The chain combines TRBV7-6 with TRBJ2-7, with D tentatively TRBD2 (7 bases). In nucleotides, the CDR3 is TGTGCCAGCAGCGCCCGAGGGGGGGACAAGCAGTACTTC. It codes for CASSARGGDKQYF.